The next 17 T cell receptor beta chains were all read from a single sample in a study of cytomegalovirus exposure and HLA in healthy donors. The PCR made use of 60 Vbeta and 13 Jbeta primers. Data came from immunoSEQ multiplex PCR; TCRdb stores just in-frame clones and leaves some out. Of 85,000 to 95,000 clones in the sample, about 68% are singletons; the top ten hold approximately 20%. Sequenced sample: PBMCs. All receptors come from a man aged 25-40 years in good health and CMV-seropositive.

This clone was detected a few times. The J gene is TRBJ1-5, the V gene TRBV5-6, with no clear D. Germline-derived CDR1 and CDR2 are SGHDT and YYEEEE. V gave up 1 base and J gave up 0 bases, with 14 bases separating them. The CDR3 is 17 amino acids. The DNA of the CDR3 is TGTGCCAGCAGCTTGATGCAGGCCCTTGGTAGCAATCAGCCCCAGCATTTT. This codes for CASSLMQALGSNQPQHF.

The chain links TRBV4-2 to TRBJ2-7; no firm D call. Looked up from germline, CDR1 is LGHNA and CDR2 is YNFKEQ. The CDR3 totals 13 residues. Trimming left V 1 base short and J 3 bases short, with 7 bases between. CDR3 protein: CASSQGADYEQYF. The CDR3 DNA reads as TGTGCCAGCAGCCAAGGGGCCGACTACGAGCAGTACTTC.

V usage is TRBV7-6 and J usage is TRBJ2-1, with D possibly matching TRBD2 (6 bases). V lost 0 bases and J lost 4, with 13 bases in between. The CDR3 loop spans 16 amino acids. Germline V gene lookup returns CDR1 SGHVS and CDR2 FNYEAQ. The CDR3 region has the DNA TGTGCCAGCAGCTTAGCGGGCGGGATTGTATACAATGAGCAGTTCTTC. This encodes CASSLAGGIVYNEQFF.

The J gene is TRBJ2-1, the V gene TRBV2; 13 positions agree with TRBD2. The V gene's germline CDR1 is SNHLY and CDR2 FYNNEI. Germline trimming cut 7 bases from V and 0 bases from J; bases unmatched to any gene: 9. This CDR3 comprises 18 residues. The CDR3 here is CASTTLAGGSLSYNEQFF. Here the CDR3 DNA reads TGTGCCAGCACTACACTAGCGGGAGGGTCCCTCTCCTACAATGAGCAGTTCTTC.

The CDR3 loop is CASRKTPSTDTQYF. DNA for the CDR3: TGTGCCAGCAGGAAGACACCTAGCACAGATACGCAGTATTTT. V gene TRBV2 combines with J gene TRBJ2-3, with no clear D. The germline CDR1 and CDR2 sequences are SNHLY and FYNNEI. The CDR3 is made up of 14 amino acids. V lost 6 bases and J 0 bases, leaving 10 bases between the germline ends.

Only a few counts were recorded for this clone. Other nucleotide sequences from this sample produce the same CDR3. The V call is TRBV7-3, the J call TRBJ2-7; TRBD2 aligns across 7 bases. Trimming removed 0 bases from V and 1 base from J; junction bases left unmatched: 3. Germline CDR1 is SGHTA and CDR2 is FQGTGA. There are 15 residues in the CDR3. DNA for the CDR3: TGTGCCAGCAGCTTAACGGGCGGGGGTTCCTACGAGCAGTACTTC. Translation: CASSLTGGGSYEQYF.

V usage is TRBV7-3 and J usage is TRBJ2-7; D is possibly TRBD1 (8 bases). CDR3 length equals 15 residues. V dropped 3 bases and J dropped 0 bases, with 12 bases sitting between them. Germline V gene sequence: CDR1 SGHTA, CDR2 FQGTGA. The CDR3 loop reads CASSFTGGGSYEQYF. DNA of the CDR3: TGTGCCAGCAGCTTCACAGGGGGGGGCTCCTACGAGCAGTACTTC.

The chain recombines TRBV4-1 with TRBJ2-2, with 9 positions matching TRBD2. Trimming cost V 3 bases and J 1 base; bases outside gene matches: 9. CDR1 and CDR2 (germline): MGHRA, YSYEKL. The CDR3 extends over 18 amino acids. The CDR3 sequence: CASSHRWTSALNTGELFF. The CDR3 DNA sequence: TGCGCCAGCAGCCACCGCTGGACTAGCGCTTTGAACACCGGGGAGCTGTTTTTT.

This clone appeared a few times. V usage is TRBV5-1 and J usage is TRBJ2-2, with TRBD1 as a possible D gene (5 bases). The V gene's germline CDR1 is SGHRS and CDR2 YFSETQ. The CDR3 covers 16 residues. V lost 3 bases and J lost 2, with 14 bases in between. The chain's CDR3 is CASSSPDWTNTGELFF. In DNA form, the CDR3 reads TGCGCCAGCAGCTCCCCAGACTGGACAAACACCGGGGAGCTGTTTTTT.

The rearrangement links TRBV10-3 to TRBJ2-2, with 9 bases identical to TRBD1. V gave up 4 bases and J gave up 7 bases; unmatched junction bases: 7. CDR3 size: 15 residues. Germline lookup yields CDR1 ENHRY and CDR2 SYGVKD. This CDR3 is CAISGRDRVLGELFF. CDR3 in DNA: TGTGCCATCAGTGGACGGGACAGGGTTCTCGGGGAGCTGTTTTTT.

The table lists this clone with a few counts. The J gene is TRBJ1-5, the V gene TRBV2; no clear D. The ends were cut back, 8 bases at V and 11 bases at J, with 13 bases in the middle. The CDR3 totals 11 residues. Germline CDR1 is SNHLY and CDR2 is FYNNEI. In nucleotides, the CDR3 is TGTGCCAGCTCCCGAGCGGCTTCCCAGCATTTT. Translation gives CASSRAASQHF.

The gene calls are TRBV7-9 and TRBJ1-1; 7 bases map to TRBD1. CDR1 and CDR2 from the germline V gene are SEHNR and FQNEAQ (reference sequence). The CDR3 runs 15 residues. J was trimmed by 5 bases and V by 4 bases; bases with no gene match: 10. The CDR3 DNA reads TGTGCCAGCAGCTACCGGGACAGCCCTATTACTGAAGCTTTCTTT. This codes for CASSYRDSPITEAFF.

The chain recombines TRBV5-4 with TRBJ1-2, with 7 bases lining up with TRBD1. The ends lost 7 bases at V and 8 bases at J; junction bases unmatched: 17. The CDR3 length is 15 residues. Germline V gene lookup returns CDR1 SGHNT and CDR2 YYREEE (reference sequence). CDR3 region: CASRRFDRDNPGYTF. The CDR3 coding sequence is TGTGCCAGCCGACGCTTCGACAGGGACAATCCAGGCTACACCTTC.

V and J are TRBV7-6 and TRBJ2-7, with a weak D call TRBD2 (6 bases). The germline V gene encodes CDR1 SGHVS and CDR2 FNYEAQ. The CDR3 contains 13 residues. Trimming stripped 0 bases from V and 4 bases from J, with 7 bases between. As DNA, the CDR3 is TGTGCCAGCAGCTTAGCGGGACTGTACGAGCAGTACTTC. Encoded protein: CASSLAGLYEQYF.

The CDR3 spells CASSFELTDTQYF. The CDR3 DNA follows: TGTGCCAGCAGCTTTGAACTCACTGATACGCAGTATTTT. The J gene is TRBJ2-3, the V gene TRBV7-9; D is unresolved. The CDR3 spans 13 residues. The germline V and J ends were trimmed by 3 bases and 6 bases, with 10 bases remaining between them. Looked up from germline, CDR1 is SEHNR and CDR2 is FQNEAQ (reference sequence).

The sample holds one count of this clone. Other DNA sequences within the sample encode an identical CDR3. This chain joins TRBV18 and TRBJ1-2; TRBD1 aligns across 10 bases. The CDR3 totals 14 residues. V trimming: 3 bases; J trimming: 8 bases; junction bases outside the gene matches: 6. The germline V gene has CDR1 KGHSH and CDR2 LQKENI. The CDR3 DNA follows: TGTGCCAGCTCACCTCCGGGACAGGGGTTAGGCTACACCTTC. Protein sequence: CASSPPGQGLGYTF. The whole variable domain, remainder taken from reference TRBV18 and TRBJ1-2, is NAGVMQNPRHLVRRRGQEARLRCSPMKGHSHVYWYRQLPEEGLKFMVYLQKENIIDESGMPKERFSAEFPKEGPSILRIQQVVRGDSAAYFCASSPPGQGLGYTFGSGTRLTVV.

This clone came up a few times. The chain employs TRBV10-3 and TRBJ2-1, with TRBD2 identical over 11 bases. The V gene end was trimmed by 0 bases and the J gene end by 9 bases; junction bases not matched to a gene: 13. CDR1 and CDR2 (germline): ENHRY, SYGVKD. The CDR3 covers 18 residues. The CDR3 bases are TGTGCCATCAGTGAGTCGTCTAGCGGGAGGAGGTCTCGTGGTGAGCAGTTCTTC. The encoded protein is CAISESSSGRRSRGEQFF.